These T cell receptor beta chains were read from a single sample in a study of cytomegalovirus exposure and HLA in healthy donors. Data came from immunoSEQ multiplex PCR; TCRdb stores just in-frame clones and leaves some out. This sample's clone table lists 95,000 to 150,000 clones. Material: PBMCs. These receptors were obtained from a man between 18 and 35 years old in good health and CMV-seronegative. The CDR3 runs from the conserved cysteine through the conserved F or W.

>TRBJ2-2|TRBV10-1
CASRVKANTGELFF
>TRBJ2-3|TRBV5-1
CASSLRPTGGLLGTDTQYF
>NA|TRBV5-1
CASSRLAGGGYEQYF
>NA|TRBV9
CASSVGGISYEQYF
>TRBJ1-4|TRBV2
CASRGVIGGEKLFF
>TRBJ2-7|TRBV18
CASSQTGDSYEQYF
>TRBJ2-7|TRBV5-1
CASRRTGGTYEQYF
>TRBJ1-4|TRBV28
CASSSLGTWEKLFF
>TRBJ1-5|TRBV19
CASRITGLNQPQHF
>TRBJ1-4|TRBV2
CASIGGDRGEKLFF
>TRBJ2-5|TRBV19
CASSFPGGETQYF
>TRBJ1-1|TRBV14
CATSGGGTEAFF
>TRBJ1-1|TRBV11-3
CASSPGRNTEAFF
>TRBJ2-5|TRBV7-3
CASSLAGRRETQYF
>TRBJ1-2|TRBV27
CASSSPTGINGYTF
>TRBJ1-1|TRBV5-8
CASSLTWGETEAFF
>TRBJ2-1|TRBV9
CASSGNSGSRNEQFF